A single sample is the source of the 14 T cell receptor beta chains below, sequenced in a study of identical twins. One entry per CDR3 protein results from TCRdb running MiXCR on the 5' RACE reads. This table holds around 510,000 distinct CDR3 sequences, more than 13% found once. The same data also went into a second study, on yellow fever vaccine responses in identical twins.

Sequencing was carried out using CD4+ T cells sorted from blood. These TCRs come from a woman between 18 and 29 years old in good health.

In this sample, this clonotype turned up many times. The CDR3 nucleotides are TGTGCCAGCAGCTTAGGGGGACGATTGATCACAGATACGCAGTATTTT. It is translated as CASSLGGRLITDTQYF. The chain is built from TRBV7-2 and TRBJ2-3; D is perhaps TRBD1 or TRBD2 (5 bases each). The CDR3 covers 16 residues. In germline, CDR1 is SGHTA, CDR2 FQGNSA. The germline V and J ends were trimmed by 1 base and 2 bases, with 13 bases remaining between them.

The rearrangement joins TRBV2 to TRBJ2-7; TRBD1 might be the D (5 bases). This CDR3 has 13 residues. Trimming pared 9 bases from V and 4 bases from J, leaving 16 bases between. Germline lookup yields CDR1 SNHLY and CDR2 FYNNEI. CDR3 region: CASSQGTFYEQYF. CDR3 DNA sequence: TGTGCCAGTTCGCAGGGTACCTTTTACGAGCAGTACTTC.

The chain links TRBV6-2 or TRBV6-3 to TRBJ2-1; the D gene is possibly TRBD1 (5 bases). The CDR3 covers 11 residues. Per the germline V gene, CDR1 is MNHEY and CDR2 is SVGEGT. The V end was cut by 6 bases, the J end by 10 bases, with 10 bases between. CDR3 nucleotide sequence: TGTGCCAGCAGCCAAGGGGTGGAGCAGTTCTTC. Translated, it gives CASSQGVEQFF.

This chain connects TRBV21-1 to TRBJ2-4; the table's D call, TRBD1, was not checked against the DNA. TRBV21-1 is assigned pseudogene status. CDR3 length: 14 residues. The DNA of the CDR3 is TGTGTCGTCAGTCGTCCCCAGGGGGCAGACATTCAGTACTTC. It is translated as CVVSRPQGADIQYF.

The chain employs TRBV11-2 and TRBJ2-2; D remains unclear. The CDR3 has 16 amino acids. The germline CDR1 and CDR2 sequences are SGHAT and FQNNGV. With 1 base removed from V and 2 bases from J, the gap between germline ends came to 11 bases. The CDR3 DNA reads as TGTGCCAGCAGCTTAGTTGGTAGCAAAAACACCGGGGAGCTGTTTTTT. It specifies CASSLVGSKNTGELFF. The full variable domain, completed using reference TRBV11-2 and TRBJ2-2, is EAGVAQSPRYKIIEKRQSVAFWCNPISGHATLYWYQQILGQGPKLLIQFQNNGVVDDSQLPKDRFSAERLKGVDSTLKIQPAKLEDSAVYLCASSLVGSKNTGELFFGEGSRLTVL.

The chain is built from TRBV11-2 and TRBJ2-7, with D possibly TRBD2 on 6 matching bases. The CDR3 totals 15 residues. The V end lost 4 bases, the J end lost 3 bases, and 16 bases lay between the germline ends. Germline CDR1 and CDR2: SGHAT and FQNNGV. The CDR3 DNA follows: TGTGCCAGCAGCTCCCGGATCTCGGGAGACTACGAGCAGTACTTC. It codes for CASSSRISGDYEQYF.

This chain links TRBV28 with TRBJ2-7; a possible D gene is TRBD1 (5 bases). This CDR3 is 14 amino acids long. The germline V and J ends were trimmed by 7 bases and 2 bases, with 15 bases remaining between them. Germline CDR1 and CDR2: MDHEN and SYDVKM. CDR3 region: CASNSVAGTYEQYF. As DNA, the CDR3 is TGTGCCAGCAATAGTGTTGCAGGGACCTACGAGCAGTACTTC.

V usage is TRBV12-3 or TRBV12-4 and J usage is TRBJ2-7, with TRBD2 identical over 10 bases. Unmatched junction bases numbered 1, after V lost 2 bases and J lost 0 bases. The CDR3 loop spans 15 amino acids. Written as DNA, the CDR3 is TGTGCCAGCAGTTTAACTAGCGGGACCTCCTACGAGCAGTACTTC. This codes for CASSLTSGTSYEQYF.

This chain uses TRBV6-5 with TRBJ2-3, with TRBD2 matching over 7 bases. V shed 4 bases and J 6 bases; nucleotides not matched to a gene: 7. CDR3 length: 14 residues. Germline V gene data show CDR1 as MNHEY and CDR2 as SVGAGI. The CDR3 protein is CASSSTSVWDTQYF. The CDR3 DNA reads TGTGCCAGCAGTTCCACTAGCGTCTGGGATACGCAGTATTTT.

The chain joins TRBV15 to TRBJ2-7; no reliable D call. CDR3 size: 16 residues. V was clipped by 1 base and J by 5 bases, with 18 bases between them. Germline CDR1 reads LNHNV; CDR2 reads YYDKDF (reference sequence). CDR3 amino acids: CATSRVWIGSGHEQYF. Here the CDR3 DNA reads TGTGCCACCAGCAGAGTTTGGATTGGGTCAGGACACGAGCAGTACTTC.

The chain is built from TRBV5-5 and TRBJ1-1; D gene uncertain. V was clipped by 5 bases and J by 4 bases, with 6 bases between them. Per the germline V gene, CDR1 is SGHKS and CDR2 is YYEKEE (reference sequence). The CDR3 extends over 11 amino acids. The CDR3 spells CASRLLTEAFF. The CDR3 region has the DNA TGTGCCAGCAGGTTACTCACTGAAGCTTTCTTT.

This rearrangement joins TRBV5-1 to TRBJ2-7, with D possibly matching TRBD2 (5 bases). Trimming pared 0 bases from V and 7 bases from J, leaving 14 bases between. This CDR3 region has 14 residues. Germline loops: CDR1 SGHRS, CDR2 YFSETQ. The CDR3 here is CASSLEGFTGEQYF. Here the CDR3 DNA reads TGCGCCAGCAGCTTGGAGGGCTTCACGGGGGAGCAGTACTTC.

This clonotype was counted ten times or more. This chain joins TRBV24-1 and TRBJ2-3; no reliable D call. Trimming pared 6 bases from V and 4 bases from J, leaving 13 bases between. From germline, CDR1 is KGHDR and CDR2 SFDVKD. The CDR3 sequence is 14 residues long. The CDR3 nucleotides read TGTGCCACCAGTCCGGAGTATACGGCAGATACGCAGTATTTT. This codes for CATSPEYTADTQYF.

This clonotype showed up just a few times. This chain connects TRBV5-4 to TRBJ2-5; a possible D gene is TRBD2 (5 bases). Deletions cut 1 base from V and 5 bases from J, with 12 bases between. The CDR3 sequence is 14 residues long. CDR1 and CDR2 (germline): SGHNT, YYREEE (reference sequence). CDR3 bases: TGTGCCAGCAGCTTGTCAGCGGCCCGTGAGACCCAGTACTTC. Its translation is CASSLSAARETQYF.